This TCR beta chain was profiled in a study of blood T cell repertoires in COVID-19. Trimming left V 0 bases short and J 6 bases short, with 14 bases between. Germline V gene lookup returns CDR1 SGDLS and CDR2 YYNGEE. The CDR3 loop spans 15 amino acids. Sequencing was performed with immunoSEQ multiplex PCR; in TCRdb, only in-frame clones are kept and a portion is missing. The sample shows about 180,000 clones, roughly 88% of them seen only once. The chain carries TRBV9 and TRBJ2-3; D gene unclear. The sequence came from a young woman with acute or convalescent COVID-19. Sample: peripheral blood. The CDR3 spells CASSVGATRGDTQYF. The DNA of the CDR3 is TGTGCCAGCAGCGTAGGGGCCACCCGTGGTGATACGCAGTATTTT. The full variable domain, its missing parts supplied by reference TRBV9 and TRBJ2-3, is DSGVTQTPKHLITATGQRVTLRCSPRSGDLSVYWYQQSLDQGLQFLIQYYNGEERAKGNILERFSAQQFPDLHSELNLSSLELGDSALYFCASSVGATRGDTQYFGPGTRLTVL.